The next 25 T cell receptor beta chains were all read from a single sample in a study of blood T cell repertoires in COVID-19. The assay was immunoSEQ multiplex PCR, and TCRdb's table has in-frame clones only and misses some. Of fewer than 100,000 clones in the sample, about nine tenths are singletons; the top ten hold about a tenth. The sequenced material came from peripheral blood. These receptors all come from a man aged 45-65 years with acute or convalescent COVID-19.

This clone was found once. The V call is TRBV27, the J call TRBJ1-6, with no clear D. The germline gives CDR1 MNHEY, CDR2 SMNVEV (reference sequence). The germline V and J ends were trimmed by 4 bases and 14 bases, with 12 bases remaining between them. This CDR3 is 12 amino acids long. The CDR3 DNA reads TGTGCCAGCAGTTACCTGGGAGGTACCCTCCACTTT. Residues: CASSYLGGTLHF.

This clone was recorded once. The chain combines TRBV28 with TRBJ2-1, with 9 bases fitting TRBD2. Germline V gene data show CDR1 as MDHEN and CDR2 as SYDVKM. CDR3 size: 15 residues. The trim removed 5 bases at V and 8 bases at J, leaving 10 bases unmatched. CDR3 in DNA: TGTGCCAGCAGTCCTAGCGGGATCAACTTCCATGAGCAGTTCTTC. Its protein product is CASSPSGINFHEQFF.

This clone has a single count. The V and J genes are TRBV6-5 and TRBJ1-2; D is perhaps TRBD1 (6 bases). Germline CDR1 and CDR2: MNHEY and SVGAGI. The CDR3 spans 11 residues. V was clipped by 9 bases and J by 8 bases, with 13 bases between them. CDR3 sequence (DNA): TGTGCCAGGGGAACAGGGCGCGGCTACACCTTC. This gives the protein CARGTGRGYTF.

This sequence joins TRBV2 and TRBJ2-7; D may be TRBD2 (5 bases). CDR1 is SNHLY and CDR2 is FYNNEI in the germline V gene. The CDR3 spans 15 residues. V lost 1 base to trimming and J lost 0 bases, with 10 bases between them. The CDR3 coding sequence is TGTGCCAGCAGTGAAGTCGGGGTTAGCTCCTACGAGCAGTACTTC. Protein product: CASSEVGVSSYEQYF.

This clone appeared a few times. The chain is built from TRBV12-3 or TRBV12-4 and TRBJ1-5, with D tentatively TRBD1 (6 bases). This CDR3 has 13 amino acids. V was cut by 1 base and J by 5 bases, with 6 bases left in between. The DNA for the CDR3 is TGTGCCAGCAGTTTAGACAGGGATCAGCCCCAGCATTTT. This encodes CASSLDRDQPQHF.

The chain carries TRBV18 and TRBJ1-5; TRBD1 matches at 7 bases. Germline CDR1 reads KGHSH; CDR2 reads LQKENI. With 3 bases clipped from V and 4 bases from J, the junction kept 6 bases outside the gene matches. CDR3 length: 15 amino acids. Written as DNA, the CDR3 is TGTGCCAGCTCACCGGGGCAGGGGGTTAATCAGCCCCAGCATTTT. Residues: CASSPGQGVNQPQHF.

The rearrangement links TRBV23-1 to TRBJ2-1, with 10 bases aligning to TRBD1. TRBV23-1 is reported as an ORF; its role is uncertain. This CDR3 spans 14 amino acids. V trimming: 2 bases; J trimming: 9 bases; junction bases outside the gene matches: 4. CDR3 in DNA: TGCGCCAGCAGTCAAGAGGGACAGGGGACTGAGCAGTTCTTC. This codes for CASSQEGQGTEQFF.

The V call is TRBV7-9, the J call TRBJ1-5; 9 bases agree with TRBD1. The junction had 11 bases not matched to a gene; V was cut back by 5 bases and J by 3 bases. This CDR3 comprises 17 residues. Per germline, CDR1 SEHNR and CDR2 FQNEAQ (reference sequence). CDR3 DNA: TGTGCCAGCAGCCCGCCCGGGACAGGGCTTGTCAATCAGCCCCAGCATTTT. This codes for CASSPPGTGLVNQPQHF.

The V gene is TRBV20-1, the J gene TRBJ1-1, with D tentatively TRBD1 (6 bases). This CDR3 region has 11 residues. Trimming removed 5 bases at V and 11 bases at J, with 15 bases between. CDR1 and CDR2 from the germline V gene are DFQATT and SNEGSKA (reference sequence). CDR3: CSASTGFVAFF. The CDR3 DNA is TGCAGTGCTTCTACAGGGTTCGTGGCTTTCTTT.

The V call is TRBV27, the J call TRBJ2-2; tentative D call: TRBD2 (5 bases). Germline loops: CDR1 MNHEY, CDR2 SMNVEV (reference sequence). The CDR3 has 13 amino acids. V lost 5 bases and J lost 7, with 11 bases in between. CDR3 region: CASSPGLDGELFF. CDR3 coding DNA: TGTGCCAGCAGTCCCGGACTGGACGGGGAGCTGTTTTTT.

V usage is TRBV27 and J usage is TRBJ2-1, with D hard to call. V was shortened by 2 bases and J by 0 bases, with 8 bases between the two germline ends. The CDR3 sequence is 15 residues long. Looked up from germline, CDR1 is MNHEY and CDR2 is SMNVEV (reference sequence). CDR3 amino acids: CASSLRPSSYNEQFF. CDR3 sequence (DNA): TGTGCCAGCAGTTTAAGACCTAGCTCCTACAATGAGCAGTTCTTC.

This rearrangement joins TRBV9 to TRBJ1-1; maybe TRBD1 (6 bases). The CDR3 covers 16 residues. Trimming took off 2 bases at V and 6 bases at J, with 20 bases between the two ends. The germline V gene has CDR1 SGDLS and CDR2 YYNGEE. The CDR3: CASSVSPSYRTAEAFF. In DNA form, the CDR3 reads TGTGCCAGCAGCGTTTCCCCATCGTACAGGACAGCTGAAGCTTTCTTT.

This chain uses TRBV29-1 with TRBJ2-7; 8 bases agree with TRBD2. The germline CDR1 and CDR2 sequences are SQVTM and ANQGSEA. V lost 3 bases to trimming and J lost 6 bases; unmatched junction nucleotides: 19. The CDR3 covers 17 residues. The CDR3 here is CSVEGSDLSGGLGEQYF. CDR3 DNA sequence: TGCAGCGTTGAGGGGTCGGACTTATCGGGAGGGCTTGGCGAGCAGTACTTC.

The chain has TRBV7-6 and TRBJ1-5; the match to TRBD1 covers 10 bases. Germline V lookup: CDR1 SGHVS, CDR2 FNYEAQ. After removal of 4 bases from V and 3 bases from J, the junction contained 3 bases not matched to a gene. The CDR3 covers 15 residues. CDR3 in DNA: TGTGCCAGCAGCTACGGGACAGGGGACAATCAGCCCCAGCATTTT. It yields the protein CASSYGTGDNQPQHF.

The V call is TRBV6-5, the J call TRBJ1-1; 7 bases are a match to TRBD1. There are 14 residues in the CDR3. J lost 3 bases, V lost 0 bases, and 1 base had no gene match. Germline loops: CDR1 MNHEY, CDR2 SVGAGI. The CDR3 spells CASSYSTGDTEAFF. The DNA for the CDR3 is TGTGCCAGCAGTTACTCTACAGGGGACACTGAAGCTTTCTTT.

The chain couples TRBV11-3 to TRBJ2-7; maybe TRBD1 (5 bases). Trimming shortened V by 3 bases and J by 3 bases, and 15 bases separated the two germline ends. The CDR3 extends over 15 amino acids. Germline lookup yields CDR1 SGHNT and CDR2 YENEEA. This CDR3 reads CASSFPRVSDYEQYF. DNA for the CDR3: TGTGCCAGCAGCTTTCCCAGGGTATCAGACTACGAGCAGTACTTC.

The J gene is TRBJ2-7, the V gene TRBV7-2, with D possibly TRBD2 on 5 matching bases. V dropped 1 base and J dropped 0 bases, with 13 bases sitting between them. This CDR3 comprises 16 residues. From germline, CDR1 is SGHTA and CDR2 FQGNSA. CDR3 sequence (DNA): TGTGCCAGCAGCTTAGGATATCTAGCCTCCTCCTACGAGCAGTACTTC. Its protein is CASSLGYLASSYEQYF.

The chain uses TRBV9 and TRBJ2-1, with TRBD2 as a possible D gene (5 bases). The CDR3 loop spans 17 amino acids. Trimming removed 3 bases at V and 3 bases at J, with 19 bases between. The germline V gene encodes CDR1 SGDLS and CDR2 YYNGEE. The CDR3 region is CASSAEASSWGYNEQFF. The CDR3 bases are TGTGCCAGCAGCGCAGAGGCTAGCAGTTGGGGCTACAATGAGCAGTTCTTC.

The CDR3 is CASSRGQGADNSPLHF. As DNA, the CDR3 is TGTGCCAGCAGCCGGGGACAGGGAGCGGATAATTCACCCCTCCACTTT. The V and J genes are TRBV7-9 and TRBJ1-6; 9 nucleotides align to TRBD1. The V and J ends lost 5 bases and 5 bases, in that order; junction bases with no gene match: 7. The length of the CDR3 is 16 residues. Germline V CDR1 and CDR2: SEHNR, FQNEAQ (reference sequence). Full variable domain (remainder filled in from reference TRBV7-9 and TRBJ1-6): DTGVSQNPRHKITKRGQNVTFRCDPISEHNRLYWYRQTLGQGPEFLTYFQNEAQLEKSRLLSDRFSAERPKGSFSTLEIQRTEQGDSAMYLCASSRGQGADNSPLHFGNGTRLTVT.

V usage is TRBV7-9 and J usage is TRBJ2-1; 7 nucleotides agree with TRBD1. CDR1 and CDR2 from the germline V gene are SEHNR and FQNEAQ (reference sequence). The CDR3 consists of 15 residues. J gave up 8 bases and V 1 base, and 8 bases lay outside the gene matches. DNA for the CDR3: TGTGCCAGCAGCTTAGGTGGGACAGCTGGGGATGAGCAGTTCTTC. This gives the protein CASSLGGTAGDEQFF.

DNA of the CDR3: TGTGCCAGCAGCCCGAGGACAGGGTTCGCGTACGAGCAGTACTTC. Its protein product is CASSPRTGFAYEQYF. This sequence joins TRBV7-2 and TRBJ2-7; 8 nucleotides match TRBD1. This CDR3 contains 15 residues. Germline CDR1 is SGHTA and CDR2 is FQGNSA. The trim removed 5 bases at V and 4 bases at J, leaving 10 bases unmatched.

The chain recombines TRBV5-1 with TRBJ2-1; 8 bases align to TRBD2. The CDR3 spans 16 residues. J gave up 10 bases and V 4 bases, and 16 bases lay outside the gene matches. CDR1 and CDR2 from the germline V gene are SGHRS and YFSETQ. The CDR3 region has the DNA TGCGCCAGCAGCACCGGACTAGCCTTGACGGTGGGGGAGCAGTTCTTC. Its translation is CASSTGLALTVGEQFF.

The CDR3 DNA reads as TGTGCCAGCAGCCCACAGGGGGTAGCGGGAGTCACCGGGGAGCTGTTTTTT. Its translation: CASSPQGVAGVTGELFF. The J gene is TRBJ2-2, the V gene TRBV7-8; the D gene is possibly TRBD2 (9 bases). CDR1 and CDR2 from the germline V gene are SGHVS and FQNEAQ. V was pared by 5 bases and J by 4 bases, with 20 bases between. This CDR3 region has 17 residues.

The chain uses TRBV24-1 and TRBJ2-5; TRBD2 agrees at 13 bases. Per germline, CDR1 KGHDR and CDR2 SFDVKD. The V segment lost 1 base and the J segment 5 bases; nucleotides outside the gene matches: 6. The CDR3 contains 17 residues. The CDR3 DNA sequence: TGTGCCACCAGTGATTTAACTAGCGGGAGGGCCAGGGAGACCCAGTACTTC. The encoded protein is CATSDLTSGRARETQYF.

Here the CDR3 reads CASSAPPAGNTIYF. In DNA, the CDR3 is TGCGCCAGCAGCGCACCACCGGCTGGAAACACCATATATTTT. The chain links TRBV4-1 to TRBJ1-3, with no clear D. The CDR3 runs to 14 residues. V was clipped by 5 bases and J by 2 bases, with 10 bases between them. The germline gives CDR1 MGHRA, CDR2 YSYEKL.